Listed below are T cell receptor beta chains from one sample, sequenced in a study of T cells in Graves' hyperthyroidism and ophthalmopathy. In TCRdb, the multiplex PCR reads were re-called with MiXCR into one record per CDR3 protein. The data contain 200,000 to 250,000 distinct CDR3 sequences, 16% of them seen just once; the ten biggest clones take up around 30%. The sequencing input was blood. The origin of the receptors is a young woman with Graves' ophthalmopathy. The CDR3 runs from the conserved cysteine through the conserved F or W. The D gene is left open where the match is weak. Part of the rows lack a size; the others show once, few, many or a class for expanded clones.

TRBV20-1	TRBD2	TRBJ2-3	many	TGCAGCGAAGCGGGAGCTGGCACAGATACGCAGTATTTT	CSEAGAGTDTQYF
TRBV6-1	-	TRBJ2-7	few	TGTGCCAGCAGTGAATTATTCTACGAGCAGTACTTC	CASSELFYEQYF
TRBV9	TRBD2	TRBJ2-1	few	TGTGCCAGCAGCGCGTCTAGCGGTACCTACAATGAGCAGTTCTTC	CASSASSGTYNEQFF
TRBV20-1	TRBD2	TRBJ2-3	many	TGCAGTGCTAAGAGCCTACTAGCGGGACTGGATACGCAGTATTTT	CSAKSLLAGLDTQYF
TRBV7-6	TRBD1	TRBJ1-5	many	TGTGCCAGCAGCCCAAGACAGGGCGGGCAGCCCCAGCATTTT	CASSPRQGGQPQHF
TRBV4-3	TRBD1	TRBJ1-2	-	TGCGCCAGCAGCCAAGATCTGACAGGGGACCACTATGGCTACACCTTC	CASSQDLTGDHYGYTF
TRBV6-1	TRBD1	TRBJ2-6	many	TGTGCCAGCAGCGAAGAGGGGACAGACCACTCTGGGGCCAACGTCCTGACTTTC	CASSEEGTDHSGANVLTF
TRBV18	TRBD1	TRBJ1-3	-	TGTGCCAGCTCACCAAAGGACAGGGAAAACACCATATATTTT	CASSPKDRENTIYF
TRBV4-1	-	TRBJ2-1	many	TGCGCCAGCAGCCTAAGAGGGGTCAATGAGCAGTTCTTC	CASSLRGVNEQFF
TRBV20-1	-	TRBJ1-1	many	TGCAGTGCCCAGGGGCTGGGGGGGGACACTGAAGCTTTCTTT	CSAQGLGGDTEAFF
TRBV11-2	-	TRBJ2-7	many	TGTGCCAGCAGCTTATGGGGGCCCTACGAGCAGTACTTC	CASSLWGPYEQYF
TRBV7-3	TRBD1	TRBJ1-2	many	TGTGCCAGCAGCTACGACAGGGGCTATGGCTACACCTTC	CASSYDRGYGYTF
TRBV4-1	TRBD1	TRBJ2-2	-	TGCGCCAGCAGCCAACAAAACAGGGGGCAGGGGTTGGAGCTGTTTTTT	CASSQQNRGQGLELFF
TRBV29-1	TRBD1	TRBJ1-2	many	TGCAGCGTAACAACCACAGGGGGCTACTATGGCTACACCTTC	CSVTTTGGYYGYTF
TRBV19	TRBD1	TRBJ1-5	many	TGTGCCAGTAGCCCGGGACAGGGGGCAAATCAGCCCCAGCATTTT	CASSPGQGANQPQHF
TRBV6-1	-	TRBJ1-6	many	TGTGCCAGCACAGGAGAACCTAGTTCACCCCTCCACTTT	CASTGEPSSPLHF
TRBV20-1	-	TRBJ1-6	many	TGCAGTGCTAGAGATTATGGACGGGTAGGCTCACCCCTCCACTTT	CSARDYGRVGSPLHF
TRBV7-9	TRBD2	TRBJ2-1	many	TGTGCCAGCAGCTTAGATAGCGGGAGGGCTTATGAGCAGTTCTTC	CASSLDSGRAYEQFF
TRBV27	-	TRBJ2-4	few	TGTGCCAGCAGTTTAATTCAGGGAGGCCTAGCCAAAAACATTCAGTACTTC	CASSLIQGGLAKNIQYF
TRBV24-1	-	TRBJ2-1	-	TGTGCCACCAGTGACCCTGCGGGGAATGAGCAGTTCTTC	CATSDPAGNEQFF
TRBV9	-	TRBJ1-1	many	TGTGCCAGCAGCGTACCCAGGACAGTCCTGATAGGGAACACTGAAGCTTTCTTT	CASSVPRTVLIGNTEAFF
TRBV6-1	TRBD2	TRBJ2-3	many	TGTGCCAGCAGTAGGGGACTAGCGGGGGCTCTGGCAAATACGCAGTATTTT	CASSRGLAGALANTQYF
TRBV20-1	-	TRBJ1-1	many	TGCAGTGCTATATGGGGGGGCACTGAAGCTTTCTTT	CSAIWGGTEAFF
TRBV18	TRBD2	TRBJ2-3	many	TGTGCCAGCTCACCCTCCAAACTAGCGGGAGGGCCTCTGTATTTT	CASSPSKLAGGPLYF
TRBV28	-	TRBJ2-7	many	TGTGCCAGCACTACCTTTGGGGAACGGGGATACGAGCAGTACTTC	CASTTFGERGYEQYF
TRBV10-3	TRBD2	TRBJ2-2	-	TGTGCCATCAGTGTCCGGAGCGGGAGGGCCCTTCACGGGGAGCTGTTTTTT	CAISVRSGRALHGELFF
TRBV13	TRBD1	TRBJ2-1	many	TGTGCCAGCAGCAACGACAGGGTAGGGGGCAATGAGCAGTTCTTC	CASSNDRVGGNEQFF
TRBV6-1	TRBD1	TRBJ1-5	many	TGTGCCAGCAGTCCCTTCCCAGGGGGCGGAAGCAATCAGCCCCAGCATTTT	CASSPFPGGGSNQPQHF
TRBV20-1	-	TRBJ2-1	-	TGCAGTGCTAAACCCCTTCAGGGCAATGAGCAGTTCTTC	CSAKPLQGNEQFF
TRBV4-1	-	TRBJ2-2	many	TGCGCCAGCAGCCACTCGTTAGGGACCGGGGAGCTGTTTTTT	CASSHSLGTGELFF
TRBV30	-	TRBJ2-7	many	TGTGCCTGGAGTGTGGCGGGCAGGGAACTGCCGGGGGTGGGAGAGCAGTACTTC	CAWSVAGRELPGVGEQYF
TRBV7-8	TRBD1	TRBJ2-7	few	TGTGCCAGCAGCTTAGTAGGGGGACAGAAAGGGCAGTACTTC	CASSLVGGQKGQYF
TRBV20-1	-	TRBJ1-1	many	TGCAGTGCTAGACCCTGGACAGAGAACACTGAAGCTTTCTTT	CSARPWTENTEAFF
TRBV27	TRBD1	TRBJ1-1	many	TGTGCCAGCACCTCAAGTACAGGGGCTTTCTCCGCTTTCTTT	CASTSSTGAFSAFF
TRBV14	-	TRBJ1-1	-	TGTGCCAGCAGCCAAGAGGGGGCTAGCACTGAAGCTTTCTTT	CASSQEGASTEAFF
TRBV20-1	TRBD1	TRBJ2-5	few	TGCAGTGCTAGATATTTCGGGGACAGGGAAGAGACCCAGTACTTC	CSARYFGDREETQYF
TRBV28	-	TRBJ1-5	many	TGTGCCAGCAGTTGGGCCGGGGCCAATCAGCCCCAGCATTTT	CASSWAGANQPQHF